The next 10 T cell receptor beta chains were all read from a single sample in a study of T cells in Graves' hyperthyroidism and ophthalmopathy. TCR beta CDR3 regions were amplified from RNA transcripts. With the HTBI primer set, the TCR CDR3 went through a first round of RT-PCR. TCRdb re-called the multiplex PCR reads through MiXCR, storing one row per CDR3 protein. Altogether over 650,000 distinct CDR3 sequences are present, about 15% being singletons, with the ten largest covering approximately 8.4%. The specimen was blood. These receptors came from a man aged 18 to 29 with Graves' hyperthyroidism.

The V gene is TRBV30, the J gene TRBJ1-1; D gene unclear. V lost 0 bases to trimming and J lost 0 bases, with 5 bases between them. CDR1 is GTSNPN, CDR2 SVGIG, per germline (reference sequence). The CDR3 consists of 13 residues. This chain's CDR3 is CAWSVGLNTEAFF. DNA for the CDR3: TGTGCCTGGAGTGTAGGTCTGAACACTGAAGCTTTCTTT.

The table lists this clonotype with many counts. CDR3 residues: CASTPGTETYEQYF. CDR3 DNA sequence: TGTGCCAGCACCCCCGGGACAGAAACCTACGAGCAGTACTTC. The V gene is TRBV28, the J gene TRBJ2-7, with 7 positions matching TRBD1. The length of the CDR3 is 14 residues. J lost 2 bases, V lost 7 bases, and 8 bases had no gene match. Per germline, CDR1 MDHEN and CDR2 SYDVKM.

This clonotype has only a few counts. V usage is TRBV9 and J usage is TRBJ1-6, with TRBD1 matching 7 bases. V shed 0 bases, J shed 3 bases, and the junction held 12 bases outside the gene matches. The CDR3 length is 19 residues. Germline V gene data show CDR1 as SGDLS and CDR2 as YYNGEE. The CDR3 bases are TGTGCCAGCAGCGTAGATCAGGGGGGGACTGCCCTCTATAATTCACCCCTCCACTTT. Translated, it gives CASSVDQGGTALYNSPLHF.

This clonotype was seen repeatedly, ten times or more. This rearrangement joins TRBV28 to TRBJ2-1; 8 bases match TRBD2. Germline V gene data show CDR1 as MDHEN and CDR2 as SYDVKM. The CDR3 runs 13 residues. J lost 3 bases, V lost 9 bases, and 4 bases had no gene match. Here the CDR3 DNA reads TGTGCCAGTCAGCGGGAGCTCTACAATGAGCAGTTCTTC. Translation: CASQRELYNEQFF.

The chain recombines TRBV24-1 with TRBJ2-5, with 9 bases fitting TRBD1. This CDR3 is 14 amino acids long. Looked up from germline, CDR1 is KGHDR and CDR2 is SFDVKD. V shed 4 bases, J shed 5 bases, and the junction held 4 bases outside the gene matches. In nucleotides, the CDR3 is TGTGCCACCAGTGACTTAGACAGGGGGGAGACCCAGTACTTC. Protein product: CATSDLDRGETQYF.

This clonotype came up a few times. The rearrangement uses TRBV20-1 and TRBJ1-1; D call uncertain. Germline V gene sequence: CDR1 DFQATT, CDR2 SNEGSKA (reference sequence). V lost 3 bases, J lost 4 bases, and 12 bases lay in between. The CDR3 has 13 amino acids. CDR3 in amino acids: CSARRSYFTEAFF. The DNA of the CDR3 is TGCAGTGCTAGGCGATCGTATTTCACTGAAGCTTTCTTT.

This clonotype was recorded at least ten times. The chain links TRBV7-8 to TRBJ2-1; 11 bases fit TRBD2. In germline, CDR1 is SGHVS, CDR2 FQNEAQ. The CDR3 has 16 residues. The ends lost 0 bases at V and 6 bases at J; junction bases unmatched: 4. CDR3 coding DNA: TGTGCCAGCAGCTTAGCGGGTACTAGCGGGGGCAATGAGCAGTTCTTC. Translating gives CASSLAGTSGGNEQFF. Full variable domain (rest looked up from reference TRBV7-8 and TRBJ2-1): GAGVSQSPRYKVAKRGQDVALRCDPISGHVSLFWYQQALGQGPEFLTYFQNEAQLDKSGLPSDRFFAERPEGSVSTLKIQRTQQEDSAVYLCASSLAGTSGGNEQFFGPGTRLTVL.

For the CDR3, the DNA is TGTGCCAGCAGCTTTGATTGGTTGAACACTGAAGCTTTCTTT. Translating gives CASSFDWLNTEAFF. J is TRBJ1-1 and V is TRBV11-2; no definite D call. Germline CDR1 and CDR2: SGHAT and FQNNGV. The CDR3 is 14 residues long. V was pared by 3 bases and J by 0 bases, with 8 bases between.

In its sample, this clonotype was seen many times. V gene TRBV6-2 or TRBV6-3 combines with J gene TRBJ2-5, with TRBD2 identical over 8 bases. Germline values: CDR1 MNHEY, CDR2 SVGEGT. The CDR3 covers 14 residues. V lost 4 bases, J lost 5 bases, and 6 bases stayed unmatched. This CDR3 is CASSLSGSWETQYF. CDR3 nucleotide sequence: TGTGCCAGCAGTTTAAGCGGGAGCTGGGAGACCCAGTACTTC.

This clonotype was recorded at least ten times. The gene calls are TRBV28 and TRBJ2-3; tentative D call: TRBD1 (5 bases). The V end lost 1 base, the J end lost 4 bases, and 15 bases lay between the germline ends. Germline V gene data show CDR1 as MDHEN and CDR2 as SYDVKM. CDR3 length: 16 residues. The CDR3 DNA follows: TGTGCCAGCAGTTTATTGGGGCTTATAGGGGCAGATACGCAGTATTTT. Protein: CASSLLGLIGADTQYF.